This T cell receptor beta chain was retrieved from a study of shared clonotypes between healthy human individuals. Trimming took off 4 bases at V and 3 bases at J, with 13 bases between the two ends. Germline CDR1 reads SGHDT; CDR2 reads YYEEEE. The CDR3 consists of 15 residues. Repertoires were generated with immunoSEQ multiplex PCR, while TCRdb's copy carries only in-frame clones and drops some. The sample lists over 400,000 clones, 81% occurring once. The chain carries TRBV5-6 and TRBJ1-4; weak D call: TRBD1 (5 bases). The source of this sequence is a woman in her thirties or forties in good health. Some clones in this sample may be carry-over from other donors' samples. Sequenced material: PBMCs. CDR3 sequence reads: CASSHTGTSNEKLFF. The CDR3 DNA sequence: TGTGCCAGCAGCCACACCGGGACTTCTAATGAAAAACTGTTTTTT.